This TCR beta chain was sequenced during a study of blood T cell repertoires in COVID-19. Overall study: T cells, B-cell-depleted T cells, or PBMCs provided the cDNA or gDNA that served as material.

The CDR3 has 18 amino acids. The ends lost 1 base at V and 0 bases at J; junction bases unmatched: 7. CDR1 is LGHNA, CDR2 YNFKEQ, per germline. Here immunoSEQ multiplex PCR was the method, and the copy in TCRdb shows in-frame clones only, minus some. The table lists 200,000 to 250,000 clones, around 90% of them singletons. The sample holds one count of this clone. Everyone who took part was roughly 18 to 95 years old, and they came from 24 US areas. This TCR came from a man aged 30 to 45 who had recovered from COVID-19. The source material was PBMCs or T cells enriched from blood (not recorded which). The chain recombines TRBV4-2 with TRBJ2-3, with TRBD2 identical over 10 bases. The chain's CDR3 is CASSQVGSGGFSTDTQYF. CDR3 sequence (DNA): TGTGCCAGCAGCCAAGTGGGTAGCGGGGGGTTTAGCACAGATACGCAGTATTTT.